This paragraph reports one T cell receptor beta chain. V was pared by 4 bases and J by 2 bases, with 18 bases between. The CDR3 has 16 residues. Sequenced patients had shown CD8+CD57+ cell expansion by flow cytometry. The data derive from a study of CD8+CD57+ T cells in acquired aplastic anemia. Genomic DNA, serving as template, underwent TCR beta VDJ and CDR3 profiling. TCRdb called the reads again in MiXCR, with one record for every CDR3 protein. This table holds roughly 280,000 distinct CDR3 sequences, about three fifths found once. This chain joins TRBV12-3 or TRBV12-4 and TRBJ2-7; D perhaps matches TRBD1 (6 bases). Specimen: sorted CD4+, CD8+, or CD8+CD57+ T cells (not recorded which) from PBMCs. This receptor was taken from a human donor with aplastic anemia. CDR3 DNA sequence: TGTGCCAGCAGTTCGACCTTTTCCCGGGACACCTACGAGCAGTACTTC. This sequence encodes CASSSTFSRDTYEQYF.